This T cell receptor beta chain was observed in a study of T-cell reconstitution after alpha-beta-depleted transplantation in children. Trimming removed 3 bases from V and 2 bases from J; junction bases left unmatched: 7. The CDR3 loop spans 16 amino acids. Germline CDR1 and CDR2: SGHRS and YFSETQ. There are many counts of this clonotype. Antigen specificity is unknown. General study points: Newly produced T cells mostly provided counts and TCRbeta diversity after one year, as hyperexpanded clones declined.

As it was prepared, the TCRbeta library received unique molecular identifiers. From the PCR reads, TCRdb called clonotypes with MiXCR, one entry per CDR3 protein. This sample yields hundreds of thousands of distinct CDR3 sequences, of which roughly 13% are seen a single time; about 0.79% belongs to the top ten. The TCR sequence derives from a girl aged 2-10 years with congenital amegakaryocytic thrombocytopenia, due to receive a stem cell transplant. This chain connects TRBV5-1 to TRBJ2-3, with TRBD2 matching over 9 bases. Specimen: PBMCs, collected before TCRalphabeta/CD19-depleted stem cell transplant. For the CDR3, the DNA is TGCGCCAGCAGCTCCAGAGCGGGAGGCACCACAGATACGCAGTATTTT. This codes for CASSSRAGGTTDTQYF.